This TCR beta chain came from a study of control samples from healthy donors and cancer patients. This clone was seen only a few times. Some clones are missing from TCRdb's copy, which holds only in-frame ones; the method was immunoSEQ multiplex PCR. Seen here are 160,000 or so clones, around 94% observed once, and the top ten hold 12% to 15%. The CDR3 is made up of 13 amino acids. V dropped 0 bases and J dropped 0 bases, with 3 bases sitting between them. Germline V gives CDR1 SGHRS, CDR2 YFSETQ. This chain connects TRBV5-1 to TRBJ1-1, with D hard to call. What was sequenced was PBMCs. This receptor was identified in a man between 60 and 75 years old with colorectal cancer. The CDR3 here is CASSLVVNTEAFF. CDR3 DNA sequence: TGCGCCAGCAGCTTGGTGGTGAACACTGAAGCTTTCTTT.